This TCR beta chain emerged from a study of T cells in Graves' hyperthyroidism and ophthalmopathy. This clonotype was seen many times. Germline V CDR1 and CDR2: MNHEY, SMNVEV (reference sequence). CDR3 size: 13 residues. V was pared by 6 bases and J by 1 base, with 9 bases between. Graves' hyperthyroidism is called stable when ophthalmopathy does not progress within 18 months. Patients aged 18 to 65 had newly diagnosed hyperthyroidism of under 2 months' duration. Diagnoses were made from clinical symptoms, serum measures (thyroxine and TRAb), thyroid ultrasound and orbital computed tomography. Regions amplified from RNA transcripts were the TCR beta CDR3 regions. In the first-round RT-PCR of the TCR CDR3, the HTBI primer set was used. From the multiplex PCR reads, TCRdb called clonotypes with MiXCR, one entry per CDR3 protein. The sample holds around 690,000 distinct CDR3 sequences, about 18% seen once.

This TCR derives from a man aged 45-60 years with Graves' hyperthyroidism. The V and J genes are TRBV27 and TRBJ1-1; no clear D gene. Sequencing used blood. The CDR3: CASRGGENTEAFF. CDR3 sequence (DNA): TGTGCCAGCAGAGGCGGGGAGAACACTGAAGCTTTCTTT.